This T cell receptor (beta chain) was recovered during a study of CD8 T cells in ankylosing spondylitis. Findings and caveats of the study: Among TCR beta sequences, a motif of several highly homologous variants appeared characteristic of ankylosing spondylitis blood.

J was trimmed by 6 bases and V by 3 bases; bases with no gene match: 7. Germline V CDR1 and CDR2: SGDLS, YYNGEE. This CDR3 has 14 residues. TCRdb independently ran MiXCR on the 5' RACE reads; one entry per CDR3 protein. The data contain about 39,000 distinct CDR3 sequences, 4% of them singletons. The table lists this clonotype with many counts. The antigen remains unidentified. The receptor was derived from a female donor with ankylosing spondylitis or in good health (not recorded which). The J gene is TRBJ1-2, the V gene TRBV9, with TRBD1 matching 8 bases. The specimen sequenced was blood, either unsorted or a sorted T cell fraction (not recorded which). CDR3 region: CASSGNRGADGYTF. CDR3 bases: TGTGCCAGCAGCGGCAACAGGGGGGCGGATGGCTACACCTTC.